This TCR beta chain was obtained from a study of T cell responses to AZD1222 COVID-19 vaccine. Germline V gene sequence: CDR1 MNHEY, CDR2 SMNVEV (reference sequence). CDR3 length equals 15 residues. V dropped 2 bases and J dropped 6 bases, with 14 bases sitting between them. Measured with immunoSEQ multiplex PCR; TCRdb has only the in-frame clones, and not every one. The table records 200,000 or so clones, 87% of them present only once. Turning to this clone: Antigen specificity is unknown.

General study findings and limits: Researchers took repertoire samples only after the peak T cell response had come. Recipients of AZD1222 seropositive at baseline numbered only 6 or 7. Mapped onto spike, vaccine-associated CD4 TCRs spanned it and were dominant at 160-218 and 743-854.

The sequenced sample was peripheral blood, obtained on day 0 of MenACWY control vaccination. The clonotype originates from an adult in good health. The chain couples TRBV27 to TRBJ2-1; D remains unclear. CDR3 DNA sequence: TGTGCCAGCAGTTTAAGTTCTAGTTTTGGCAATGAGCAGTTCTTC. It yields the protein CASSLSSSFGNEQFF.